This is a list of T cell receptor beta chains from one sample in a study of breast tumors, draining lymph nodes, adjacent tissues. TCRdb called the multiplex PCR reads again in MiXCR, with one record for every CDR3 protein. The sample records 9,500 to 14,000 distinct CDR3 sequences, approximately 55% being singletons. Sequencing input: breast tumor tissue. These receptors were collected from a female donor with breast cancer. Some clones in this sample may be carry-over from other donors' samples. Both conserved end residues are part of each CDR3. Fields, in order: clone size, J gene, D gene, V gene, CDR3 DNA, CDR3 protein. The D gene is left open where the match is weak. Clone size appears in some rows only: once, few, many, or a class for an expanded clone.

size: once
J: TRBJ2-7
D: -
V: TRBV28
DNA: TGTGCCAGCAGATCCTACAGTTACGAGCAGTACTTC
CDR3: CASRSYSYEQYF

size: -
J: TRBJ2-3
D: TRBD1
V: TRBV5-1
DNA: TGCGCCAGCAGCTTGGCGACAGGGGATCCGCAGTATTTT
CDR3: CASSLATGDPQYF

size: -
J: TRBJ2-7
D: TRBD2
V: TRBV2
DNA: TGTGCCAGCAGTGAAGCTGTTAGCGGGGGTGGCGAGCAGTACTTC
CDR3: CASSEAVSGGGEQYF

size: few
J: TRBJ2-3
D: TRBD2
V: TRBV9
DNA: TGTGCCAGCAGCGTAGGAGGTCTAGCGGGAGATACGCAGTATTTT
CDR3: CASSVGGLAGDTQYF

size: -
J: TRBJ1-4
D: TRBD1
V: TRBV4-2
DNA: TGTGCCAGCAGCCAAGATTTGGGACAGGGAGATGAAAAACTGTTTTTT
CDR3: CASSQDLGQGDEKLFF

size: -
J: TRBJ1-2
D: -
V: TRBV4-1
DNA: TGCGCCAGCAGCCAAGACCCCAGTATTAACTATGGCTACACCTTC
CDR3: CASSQDPSINYGYTF

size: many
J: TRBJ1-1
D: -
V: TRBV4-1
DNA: TGCGCCAGCAGCCAACCCAACAGGAACACTGAAGCTTTCTTT
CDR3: CASSQPNRNTEAFF

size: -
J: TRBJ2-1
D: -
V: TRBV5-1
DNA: TGCGCCAGCAAGGTCGCCCTCGGGGATGACCAGTTCTTC
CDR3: CASKVALGDDQFF

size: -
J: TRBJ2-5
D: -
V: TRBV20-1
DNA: TGCAGTGCTAGAGATGTCGGAAGAGTGGGGGGGACCCAGTACTTC
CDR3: CSARDVGRVGGTQYF

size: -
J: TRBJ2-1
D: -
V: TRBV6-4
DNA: TGTGCCAGCAAACCCCCCCCATCCAATGAGCAGTTCTTC
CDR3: CASKPPPSNEQFF

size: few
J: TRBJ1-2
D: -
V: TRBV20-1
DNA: TGCAGGAAAGGGGGGGAGTACTATGGCTACACCTTC
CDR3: CRKGGEYYGYTF

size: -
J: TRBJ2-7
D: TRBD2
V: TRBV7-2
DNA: TGTGCCAGCAGCCGTAGCGGGAAACGGGAGCAGTACTTC
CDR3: CASSRSGKREQYF

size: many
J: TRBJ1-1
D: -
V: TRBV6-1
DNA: TGTGCCAGCAGTGTATTCGGCACTGAAGCTTTCTTT
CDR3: CASSVFGTEAFF

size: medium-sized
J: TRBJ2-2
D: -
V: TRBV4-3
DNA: TGCGCCAGCATTTGGCCTGGGCAGGAACCCACCGGGGAGCTGTTTTTT
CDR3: CASIWPGQEPTGELFF

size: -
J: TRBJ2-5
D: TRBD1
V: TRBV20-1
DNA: TGCAGTGCTAGGGGACAGGGACAGACCCAGTACTTC
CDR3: CSARGQGQTQYF

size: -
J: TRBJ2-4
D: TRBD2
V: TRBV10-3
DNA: TGTGCCATCAGTGAGTCGTCGGGGGGGGAATACACTCAGTACTTC
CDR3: CAISESSGGEYTQYF

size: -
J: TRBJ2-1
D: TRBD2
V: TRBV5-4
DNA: TGTGCCAGCAGCTCGACTAGCGCCAGCTCCTACAATGAGCAGTTCTTC
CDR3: CASSSTSASSYNEQFF

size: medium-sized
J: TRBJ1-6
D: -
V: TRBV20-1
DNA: TGCAGTGCAAACTTCCGGGAGAGAAATTCACCCCTCCACTTT
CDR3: CSANFRERNSPLHF

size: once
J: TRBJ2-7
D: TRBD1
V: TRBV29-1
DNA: TGCAGCGTTCGACAGGGTCAGAACGAGCAGTACTTC
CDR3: CSVRQGQNEQYF

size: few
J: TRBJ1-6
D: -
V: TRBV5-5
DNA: TGTGCCAGCAGCTTGGACACACATAATAATTCACCCCTCCACTTT
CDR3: CASSLDTHNNSPLHF

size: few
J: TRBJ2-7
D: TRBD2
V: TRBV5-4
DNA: TGTGCCAGCAGCTTGGGACTAGCGGGGTTTGTAACCTACGAGCAGTACTTC
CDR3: CASSLGLAGFVTYEQYF

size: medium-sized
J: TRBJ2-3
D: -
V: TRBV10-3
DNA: TGTGCCATCAATGCAGGGTCAGATACGCAGTATTTT
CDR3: CAINAGSDTQYF

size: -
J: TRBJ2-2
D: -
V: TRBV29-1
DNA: TGCAGCGTTGAGTACGGGGAGCTGTTTTTT
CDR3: CSVEYGELFF

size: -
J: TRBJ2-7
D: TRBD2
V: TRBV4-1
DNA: TGCGCCAGCAGCCACTTGACTAGCGGATCCTACGAGCAGTACTTC
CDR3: CASSHLTSGSYEQYF

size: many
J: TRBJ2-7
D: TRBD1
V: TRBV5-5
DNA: TGTGCCAGCAGCGGGGGACAGGGGGCGCGGGAGCAGTACTTC
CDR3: CASSGGQGAREQYF

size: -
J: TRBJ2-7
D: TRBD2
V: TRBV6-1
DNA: TGTGCCAGCAGTCGGGCGGGGGGGCTTCCGACCTACGAGCAGTACTTC
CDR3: CASSRAGGLPTYEQYF

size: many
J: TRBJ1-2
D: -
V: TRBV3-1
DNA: TGTGCCAGCAGCCAAGCTGGGGGTTTTGGGAACTATGGCTACACCTTC
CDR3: CASSQAGGFGNYGYTF

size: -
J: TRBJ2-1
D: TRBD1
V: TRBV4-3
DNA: TGCGCCAGCAGCGTGGGACAGGGGGGCTATGAGCAGTTCTTC
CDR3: CASSVGQGGYEQFF

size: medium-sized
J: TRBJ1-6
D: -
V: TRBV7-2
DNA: TGTGCCAGCAGCTTAGGAGGAGGAAGTAATTCACCCCTCCACTTT
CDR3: CASSLGGGSNSPLHF

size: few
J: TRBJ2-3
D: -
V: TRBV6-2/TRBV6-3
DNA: TGTGCCGCAGGAGGGCAGGGTCCCTCCCTAGGAGATACGCAGTATTTT
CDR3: CAAGGQGPSLGDTQYF

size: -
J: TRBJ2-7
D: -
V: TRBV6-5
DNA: TGTGCCAGCAGTCACTCGTTAACTAAACCCTACGAGCAGTACTTC
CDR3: CASSHSLTKPYEQYF

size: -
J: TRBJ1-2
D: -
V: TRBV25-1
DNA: TGTGCCAGCAGGATGGGGGGAGGCTACACCTTC
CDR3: CASRMGGGYTF

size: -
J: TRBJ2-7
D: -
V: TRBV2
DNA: TGTGCCAGCACCGGGACGGAGATCTACGAGCAGTACTTC
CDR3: CASTGTEIYEQYF

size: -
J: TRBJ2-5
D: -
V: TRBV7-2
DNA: TGTGCCAGCAGCGCCGGGCCCCAGACCCAGTACTTC
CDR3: CASSAGPQTQYF

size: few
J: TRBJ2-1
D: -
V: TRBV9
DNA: TGTGCCAGCAGCGTAGTTTCCGGGACCCCCAATGAGCAGTTCTTC
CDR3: CASSVVSGTPNEQFF

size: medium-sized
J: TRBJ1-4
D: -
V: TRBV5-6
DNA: TGTGCCAGCAGCTTGGCTGGTAATGAAAAACTGTTTTTT
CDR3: CASSLAGNEKLFF

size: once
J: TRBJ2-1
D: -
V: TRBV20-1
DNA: TGCAGTGCTAGTAGTGGGGGGGCGTACAATGAGCAGTTCTTC
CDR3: CSASSGGAYNEQFF

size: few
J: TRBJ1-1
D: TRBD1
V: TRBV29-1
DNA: TGCAGCGCCCACCAGGGGGGGTCAATACCGAACACTGAAGCTTTCTTT
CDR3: CSAHQGGSIPNTEAFF

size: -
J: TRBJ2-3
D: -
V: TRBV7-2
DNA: TGTGCCAGCAGCTTAGGAGCGGAAGATACGCAGTATTTT
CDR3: CASSLGAEDTQYF